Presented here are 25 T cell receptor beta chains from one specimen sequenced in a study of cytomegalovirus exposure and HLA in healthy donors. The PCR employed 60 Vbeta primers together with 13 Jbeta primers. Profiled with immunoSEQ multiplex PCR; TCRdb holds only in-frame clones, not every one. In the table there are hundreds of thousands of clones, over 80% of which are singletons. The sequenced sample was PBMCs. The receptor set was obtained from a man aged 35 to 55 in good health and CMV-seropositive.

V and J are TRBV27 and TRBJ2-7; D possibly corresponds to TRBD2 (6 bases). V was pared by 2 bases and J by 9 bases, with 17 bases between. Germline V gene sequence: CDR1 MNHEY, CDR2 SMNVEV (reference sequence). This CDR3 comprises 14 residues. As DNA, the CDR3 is TGTGCCAGCAGTTTACAAGGGGACGGGAGTGGGCAGTACTTC. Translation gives CASSLQGDGSGQYF.

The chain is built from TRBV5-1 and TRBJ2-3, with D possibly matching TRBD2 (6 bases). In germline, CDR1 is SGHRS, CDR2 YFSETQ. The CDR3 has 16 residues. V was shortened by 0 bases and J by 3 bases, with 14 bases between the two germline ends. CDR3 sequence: CASSLVGGAVTDTQYF. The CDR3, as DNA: TGCGCCAGCAGCTTGGTGGGGGGAGCAGTAACAGATACGCAGTATTTT.

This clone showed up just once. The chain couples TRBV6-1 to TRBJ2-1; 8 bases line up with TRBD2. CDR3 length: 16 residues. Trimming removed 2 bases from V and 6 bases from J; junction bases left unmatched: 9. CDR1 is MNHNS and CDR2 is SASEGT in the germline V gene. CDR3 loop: CASSEQPGGPRNEQFF. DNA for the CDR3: TGTGCCAGCAGTGAACAACCGGGAGGGCCCCGCAATGAGCAGTTCTTC.

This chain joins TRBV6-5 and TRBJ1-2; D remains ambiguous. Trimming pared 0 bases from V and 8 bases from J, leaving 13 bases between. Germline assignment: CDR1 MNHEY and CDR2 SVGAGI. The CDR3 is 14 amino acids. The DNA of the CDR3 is TGTGCCAGCAGTTACTCCAAGACCCGCGGGGGCTACACCTTC. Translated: CASSYSKTRGGYTF.

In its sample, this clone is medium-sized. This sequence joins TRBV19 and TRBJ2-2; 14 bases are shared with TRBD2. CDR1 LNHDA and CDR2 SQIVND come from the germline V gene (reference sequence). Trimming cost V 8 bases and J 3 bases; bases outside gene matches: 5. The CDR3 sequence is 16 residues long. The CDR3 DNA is TGTGCCAGTGCGGGACTAGCGGGAGTTTACACCGGGGAGCTGTTTTTT. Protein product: CASAGLAGVYTGELFF.

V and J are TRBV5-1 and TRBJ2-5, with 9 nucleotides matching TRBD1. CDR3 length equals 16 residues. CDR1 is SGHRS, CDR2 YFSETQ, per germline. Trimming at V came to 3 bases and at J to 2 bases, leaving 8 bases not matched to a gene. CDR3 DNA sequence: TGCGCCAGCAGCTATTACAGGGGGCGAGGGCAAGAGACCCAGTACTTC. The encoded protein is CASSYYRGRGQETQYF.

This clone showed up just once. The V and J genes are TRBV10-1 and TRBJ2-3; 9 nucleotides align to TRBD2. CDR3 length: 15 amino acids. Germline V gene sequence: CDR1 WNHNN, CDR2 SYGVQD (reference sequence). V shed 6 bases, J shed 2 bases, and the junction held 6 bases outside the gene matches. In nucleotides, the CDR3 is TGCGCCAGCAGCTCGACTAGCGGCTCCACAGATACGCAGTATTTT. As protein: CASSSTSGSTDTQYF.

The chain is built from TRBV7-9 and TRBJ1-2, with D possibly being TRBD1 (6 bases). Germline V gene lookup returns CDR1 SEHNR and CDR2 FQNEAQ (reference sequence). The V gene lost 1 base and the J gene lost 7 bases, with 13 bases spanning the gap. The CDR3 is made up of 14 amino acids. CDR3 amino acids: CASSLGGGEAGYTF. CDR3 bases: TGTGCCAGCAGCTTAGGAGGGGGGGAGGCTGGCTACACCTTC.

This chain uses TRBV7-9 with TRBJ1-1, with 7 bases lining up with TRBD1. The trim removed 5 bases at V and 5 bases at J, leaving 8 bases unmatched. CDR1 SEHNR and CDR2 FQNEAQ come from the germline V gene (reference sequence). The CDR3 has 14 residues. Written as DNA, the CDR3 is TGTGCCAGCAGCGTCACGACAGGGCCAACTGAAGCTTTCTTT. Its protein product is CASSVTTGPTEAFF. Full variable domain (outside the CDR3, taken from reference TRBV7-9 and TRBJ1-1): DTGVSQNPRHKITKRGQNVTFRCDPISEHNRLYWYRQTLGQGPEFLTYFQNEAQLEKSRLLSDRFSAERPKGSFSTLEIQRTEQGDSAMYLCASSVTTGPTEAFFGQGTRLTVV.

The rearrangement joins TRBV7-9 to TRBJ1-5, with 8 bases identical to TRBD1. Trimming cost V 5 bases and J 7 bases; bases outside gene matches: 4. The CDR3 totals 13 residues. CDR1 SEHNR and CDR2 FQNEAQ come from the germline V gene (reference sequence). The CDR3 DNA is TGTGCCAGCAGCCTAGACAGGGGCCAGCCCCAGCATTTT. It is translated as CASSLDRGQPQHF.

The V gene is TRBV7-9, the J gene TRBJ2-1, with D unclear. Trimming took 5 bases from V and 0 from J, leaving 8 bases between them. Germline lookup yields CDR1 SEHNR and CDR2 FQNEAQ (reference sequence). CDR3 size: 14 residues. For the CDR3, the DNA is TGTGCCAGCAGCCAGGTTAGCTCCTACAATGAGCAGTTCTTC. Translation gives CASSQVSSYNEQFF. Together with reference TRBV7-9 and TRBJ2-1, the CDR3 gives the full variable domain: DTGVSQNPRHKITKRGQNVTFRCDPISEHNRLYWYRQTLGQGPEFLTYFQNEAQLEKSRLLSDRFSAERPKGSFSTLEIQRTEQGDSAMYLCASSQVSSYNEQFFGPGTRLTVL.

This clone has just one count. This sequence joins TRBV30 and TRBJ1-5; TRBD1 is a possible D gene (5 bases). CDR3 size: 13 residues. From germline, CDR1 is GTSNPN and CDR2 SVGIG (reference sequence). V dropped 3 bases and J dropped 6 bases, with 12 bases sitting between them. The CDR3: CAWRAGFGQPQHF. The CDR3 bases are TGTGCCTGGAGAGCAGGGTTTGGTCAGCCCCAGCATTTT.

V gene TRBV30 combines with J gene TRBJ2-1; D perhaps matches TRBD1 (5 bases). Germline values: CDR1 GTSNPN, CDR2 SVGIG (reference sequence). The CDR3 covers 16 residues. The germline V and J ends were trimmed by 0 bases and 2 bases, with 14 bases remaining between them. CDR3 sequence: CAWSVRQGSPYNEQFF. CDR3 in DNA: TGTGCCTGGAGTGTACGTCAGGGCTCCCCCTACAATGAGCAGTTCTTC.

CDR3 in amino acids: CASSLGQGHTNTEAFF. CDR3 coding DNA: TGTGCCAGCTCCCTTGGACAGGGGCACACGAACACTGAAGCTTTCTTT. V and J are TRBV18 and TRBJ1-1; 9 bases are a match to TRBD1. CDR3 length equals 16 residues. V lost 6 bases and J lost 1; bases outside the gene matches: 9. Germline lookup yields CDR1 KGHSH and CDR2 LQKENI. Variable domain in full (rest from reference TRBV18 and TRBJ1-1): NAGVMQNPRHLVRRRGQEARLRCSPMKGHSHVYWYRQLPEEGLKFMVYLQKENIIDESGMPKERFSAEFPKEGPSILRIQQVVRGDSAAYFCASSLGQGHTNTEAFFGQGTRLTVV.

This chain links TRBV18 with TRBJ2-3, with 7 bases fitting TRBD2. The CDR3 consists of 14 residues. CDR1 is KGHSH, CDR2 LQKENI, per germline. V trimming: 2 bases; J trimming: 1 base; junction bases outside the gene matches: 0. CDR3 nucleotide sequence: TGTGCCAGCTCACCAACTAGCGGCACAGATACGCAGTATTTT. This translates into CASSPTSGTDTQYF.

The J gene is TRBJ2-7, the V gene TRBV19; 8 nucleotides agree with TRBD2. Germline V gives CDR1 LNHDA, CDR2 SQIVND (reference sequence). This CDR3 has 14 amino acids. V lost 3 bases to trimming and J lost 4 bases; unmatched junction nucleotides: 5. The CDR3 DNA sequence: TGTGCCAGTAGTATGGGGACTAGTTCGTACGAGCAGTACTTC. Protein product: CASSMGTSSYEQYF.

The CDR3 DNA reads TGTGCCAGCTCACCCCATCCGGCGGGCACCACGGGGGGTGGCTACACCTTC. The encoded protein is CASSPHPAGTTGGGYTF. The gene calls are TRBV18 and TRBJ1-2; tentatively, D is TRBD1 (5 bases). V was pared by 3 bases and J by 7 bases, with 24 bases between. CDR1 is KGHSH and CDR2 is LQKENI in the germline V gene. The CDR3 contains 17 residues.

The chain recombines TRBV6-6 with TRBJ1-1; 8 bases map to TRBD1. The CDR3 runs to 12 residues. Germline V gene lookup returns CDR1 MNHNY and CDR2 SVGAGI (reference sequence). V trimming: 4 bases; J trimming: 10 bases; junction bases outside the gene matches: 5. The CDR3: CASSSTGDRAFF. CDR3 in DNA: TGTGCCAGCAGTTCGACAGGGGATAGAGCTTTCTTT.

This CDR3 reads CASSQPRDRRFYEQYF. The CDR3 nucleotides read TGCGCCAGCAGCCAGCCCCGGGACAGGCGCTTCTACGAGCAGTACTTC. The chain couples TRBV4-1 to TRBJ2-5; 8 nucleotides align to TRBD1. The J call may be faulty, since TRBJ2-7 better matches the DNA end. CDR1 is MGHRA, CDR2 YSYEKL, per germline. The CDR3 contains 16 residues.

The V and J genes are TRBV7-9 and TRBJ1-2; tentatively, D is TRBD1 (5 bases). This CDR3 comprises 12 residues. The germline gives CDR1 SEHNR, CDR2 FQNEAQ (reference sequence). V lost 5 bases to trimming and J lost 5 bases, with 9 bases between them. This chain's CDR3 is CASSARQYGYTF. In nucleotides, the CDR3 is TGTGCCAGCAGCGCACGACAGTATGGCTACACCTTC. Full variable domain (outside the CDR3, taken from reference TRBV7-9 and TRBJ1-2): DTGVSQNPRHKITKRGQNVTFRCDPISEHNRLYWYRQTLGQGPEFLTYFQNEAQLEKSRLLSDRFSAERPKGSFSTLEIQRTEQGDSAMYLCASSARQYGYTFGSGTRLTVV.

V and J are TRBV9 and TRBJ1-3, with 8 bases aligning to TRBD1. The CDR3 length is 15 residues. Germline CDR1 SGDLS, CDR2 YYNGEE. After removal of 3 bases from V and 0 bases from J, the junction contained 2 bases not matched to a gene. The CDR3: CASSEQGDSGNTIYF. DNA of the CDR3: TGTGCCAGCAGCGAACAGGGGGACTCTGGAAACACCATATATTTT.

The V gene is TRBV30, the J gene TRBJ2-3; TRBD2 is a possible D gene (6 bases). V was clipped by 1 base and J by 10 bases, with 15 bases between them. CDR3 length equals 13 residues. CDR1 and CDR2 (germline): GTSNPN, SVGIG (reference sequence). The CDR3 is CAWSARDSSAQYF. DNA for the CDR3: TGTGCCTGGAGTGCCCGGGACTCAAGTGCGCAGTATTTT. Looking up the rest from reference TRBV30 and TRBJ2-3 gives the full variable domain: SQTIHQWPATLVQPVGSPLSLECTVEGTSNPNLYWYRQAAGRGLQLLFYSVGIGQISSEVPQNLSASRPQDRQFILSSKKLLLSDSGFYLCAWSARDSSAQYFGPGTRLTVL.

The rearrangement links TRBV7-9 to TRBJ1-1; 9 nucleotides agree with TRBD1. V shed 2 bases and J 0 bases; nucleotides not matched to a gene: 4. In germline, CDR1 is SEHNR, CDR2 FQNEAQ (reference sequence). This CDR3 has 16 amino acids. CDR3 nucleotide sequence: TGTGCCAGCAGCTTACCGGGACAGGGTGTGAACACTGAAGCTTTCTTT. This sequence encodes CASSLPGQGVNTEAFF.

Written as DNA, the CDR3 is TGTGCCAGCAGTGTTCGGGGCTCTGGAAACACCATATATTTT. It translates to CASSVRGSGNTIYF. The rearrangement joins TRBV2 to TRBJ1-3, with D hard to call. The CDR3 sequence is 14 residues long. V lost 4 bases, J lost 0 bases, and 7 bases lay in between. The germline gives CDR1 SNHLY, CDR2 FYNNEI.

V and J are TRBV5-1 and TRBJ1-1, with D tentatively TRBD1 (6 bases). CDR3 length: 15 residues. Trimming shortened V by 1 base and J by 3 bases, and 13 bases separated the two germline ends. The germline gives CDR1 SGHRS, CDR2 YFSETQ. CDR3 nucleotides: TGCGCCAGCAGCTTGTTCAGGGGAGTAGACACTGAAGCTTTCTTT. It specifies CASSLFRGVDTEAFF.